This T cell receptor beta chain stems from a study of breast tumors, draining lymph nodes, adjacent tissues. The CDR3 runs 11 residues. Of note for this clonotype: Its antigen is still unknown. A much larger clone lies a single base off, so this may be a read error.

General study points: Luminal-like breast cancer showed significantly higher tumor–nontumor repertoire similarity than basal-like. That most tumor T cells come from lymph nodes remained unproven. Tumor TCR diversity was below lymph nodes but above nontumor tissue. Data fit most tumor T cells coming from lymph node, expanding in tumor.

Using its own MiXCR run on the multiplex PCR reads, TCRdb lists one record per CDR3 protein. The table lists tens of thousands of distinct CDR3 sequences, around 29% of them singletons. The lymph nodes were axillary draining lymph nodes from breast cancer patients. This TCR was sampled from a female donor with breast cancer. Some clones in this sample may be carry-over from other donors' samples. The sequenced sample consisted of axillary lymph node tissue. V is TRBV3-2 and J is TRBJ2-5. TRBV3-2 has pseudogene status. The CDR3 sequence: CASSQAGTQYF. CDR3 coding DNA: TGTGCCAGCAGCCAGGCAGGGACCCAGTACTTC.